This is a list of T cell receptor beta chains from one sample in a study of OX40 agonist ivuxolimab in advanced cancers. Profiling relied on immunoSEQ multiplex PCR, and the TCRdb table lists in-frame clones only, not all of them. The sample yields more than 50,000 clones, less than 90% seen once. The sequencing used CD4+ or CD8+ T cells sorted from blood, collected in a trial of the OX40 agonist ivuxolimab. Receptors were obtained from an adult with an advanced solid tumor such as melanoma, head and neck, liver or kidney cancer. The CDR3 runs from the conserved cysteine through the conserved F or W. D genes are given only for firm matches. Part of the rows lack a size; the others show once, few, many or a class for expanded clones.

abundance	d_gene	v_gene	j_gene	CDR3nt	CDR3aa
-	TRBD1	TRBV5-4	TRBJ2-1	TGTGCCAGCGCCTTAGGGACAGGGTCTTTTGATGAGCAGTTCTTC	CASALGTGSFDEQFF
-	-	TRBV23-1	TRBJ1-5	TGCGCCAGCAGTCAATCGAACAGGTTCAATCAGCCCCAGCATTTT	CASSQSNRFNQPQHF
-	TRBD2	TRBV7-2	TRBJ2-7	TGTGCCAGCAGCTTAGATGGGAGGGCCTACGAGCAGTACTTC	CASSLDGRAYEQYF
-	-	TRBV19	TRBJ1-2	TGTGCCAGTAGTATAATGGACAGCTCCTATGGCTACACCTTC	CASSIMDSSYGYTF
once	-	TRBV25-1	TRBJ2-7	TGTGCCAGCAGTGAATATGGGGACCCCTACGAGCAGTACTTC	CASSEYGDPYEQYF
-	TRBD1	TRBV5-7	TRBJ2-7	TGTGCCAGCAGCCAGTGGACAGGGCTCAACGAGCAGTACTTC	CASSQWTGLNEQYF
-	TRBD1	TRBV27	TRBJ1-4	TGTGCCAGCGCTTCCATAATCAGGGGGGTTGAAAAACTGTTTTTT	CASASIIRGVEKLFF
-	TRBD1	TRBV2	TRBJ2-5	TGTGCCAGCAGCGTTGACAGGGGACCGGAGACCCAGTACTTC	CASSVDRGPETQYF
-	-	TRBV7-9	TRBJ2-3	TGTGCCAGCAGCGGCATGGGTCCGCAGTATTTT	CASSGMGPQYF
-	-	TRBV28	TRBJ1-2	TGTGCCAGCAGTTTATCAGGCTATGGCTACACCTTC	CASSLSGYGYTF
-	-	TRBV11-2	TRBJ1-6	TGTGCCAGCAGCCCCGGGACACCGGCCTTTAACTATAATTCACCCCTCCACTTT	CASSPGTPAFNYNSPLHF
-	-	TRBV18	TRBJ2-1	TGTGCCAGCTCACAACCTAAAAGCTCCTACAATGAGCAGTTCTTC	CASSQPKSSYNEQFF
-	-	TRBV18	TRBJ2-5	TGTGCCAGCTCCCCGGACGGGTTGGGGGAGACCCAGTACTTC	CASSPDGLGETQYF
-	-	TRBV7-6	TRBJ2-7	TGTGCCAGCAGCTTGGCAGGAAGCTCCTACGAGCAGTACTTC	CASSLAGSSYEQYF
-	TRBD2	TRBV29-1	TRBJ2-5	TGCAGCGTCGGAACTAGCGGGGGAGAACAAGAGACCCAGTACTTC	CSVGTSGGEQETQYF
-	TRBD1	TRBV5-4	TRBJ1-1	TGTGCCAGCAGCAGGGGGACAGGCCGGGGGAACACTGAAGCTTTCTTT	CASSRGTGRGNTEAFF
-	-	TRBV9	TRBJ2-7	TGTGCCAGCAGCGTAGAAAGGGACACCACCTACGAGCAGTACTTC	CASSVERDTTYEQYF
medium-sized	-	TRBV6-1	TRBJ1-5	TGTGCCAGCAGTGTGGAGACATGGGATCAGCCCCAGCATTTT	CASSVETWDQPQHF
-	-	TRBV7-9	TRBJ1-5	TGTGCCAGCAGCTTAGCGGGGAGCAATCAGCCCCAGCATTTT	CASSLAGSNQPQHF
-	-	TRBV21-1	TRBJ1-2	TGTGCCAGCAGCAAAAACCTCCACCGGGACAGGGGGTATGATGGCTACACCTTC	CASSKNLHRDRGYDGYTF
-	TRBD1	TRBV4-1	TRBJ2-2	TGCGCCAGCAGCCAAGATCAGGACAGGGGCACCGGGGAGCTGTTTTTT	CASSQDQDRGTGELFF
-	-	TRBV28	TRBJ1-5	TGTGCCAGCACCCTTGCTCAAGGAAGTCCGGGCAATCAGCCCCAGCATTTT	CASTLAQGSPGNQPQHF
-	TRBD2	TRBV10-3	TRBJ2-1	TGTGCCATCTCTAGCGGGCTTGGCGATGAGCAGTTCTTC	CAISSGLGDEQFF
few	TRBD1	TRBV5-6	TRBJ1-2	TGTGCCAGCAGCATAGGGACAGGGGCCTATGGCTACACCTTC	CASSIGTGAYGYTF
-	-	TRBV6-5	TRBJ1-2	TGTGCCAGCAGTTACTCGGGGAGGGACTATGGCTACACCTTC	CASSYSGRDYGYTF
-	-	TRBV6-1	TRBJ2-7	TGTGCCAGCAGTGGCACGTTTTCCACCTACGAGCAGTACTTC	CASSGTFSTYEQYF
-	TRBD2	TRBV2	TRBJ2-1	TGTGCCAGCAGTGAAATAGGTAGCGGGGTCGATGAGCAGTTCTTC	CASSEIGSGVDEQFF
-	TRBD1	TRBV5-1	TRBJ2-7	TGCGCCAGCAGCTGGGGACAGCCTAGTTACGAGCAGTACTTC	CASSWGQPSYEQYF
-	TRBD1	TRBV7-6	TRBJ1-5	TGTGCCAGCAGCCTCGGGACAGGGGATCAGCCCCAGCATTTT	CASSLGTGDQPQHF
-	TRBD1	TRBV4-1	TRBJ2-2	TGCGCCAGCAGCCTAAACGGACAGGCCTGGAACACCGGGGAGCTGTTTTTT	CASSLNGQAWNTGELFF
once	TRBD1	TRBV4-3	TRBJ1-6	TGCGCCAGCAGCCAAGGTCTCCCCGGGCACAGGGGTTCACCCCTCCACTTT	CASSQGLPGHRGSPLHF
few	-	TRBV11-2	TRBJ2-5	TGTGCCAGCAGCGTTAGGGGGGGAGGCGGTAGGGAGACCCAGTACTTC	CASSVRGGGGRETQYF
-	-	TRBV18	TRBJ1-2	TGTGCCAGCTCACCGGACAGTAACTATGGCTACACCTTC	CASSPDSNYGYTF
-	TRBD1	TRBV4-3	TRBJ2-3	TGCGCCAGCAGCCAAGGGGGGACAGGGGGCAGGGGAAGCACAGATACGCAGTATTTT	CASSQGGTGGRGSTDTQYF